These T cell receptor beta chains were read from a single sample in a study of CD8 T cells in Susac syndrome. From the immunoSEQ multiplex PCR reads, TCRdb called clonotypes with MiXCR, one entry per CDR3 protein. The sample carries roughly 140,000 distinct CDR3 sequences, over 85% recorded once. The sample comprised CD8+ T cells from PBMCs. These receptors originate from a human donor with multiple sclerosis. Each CDR3 is given with its conserved first and last residue. The D gene is left open where the match is weak. Where a row states a size, it is once, few, many or the class of an expanded clone; other rows omit it.

TRBJ2-1	.	TRBV6-4	TRBD2	TGTGCCAGCAGTGGGACTAGCGGGGGGAACAATGAGCAGTTCTTC	CASSGTSGGNNEQFF
TRBJ1-6	once	TRBV28	.	TGTGCCAGCAGTTTGAGGGGCTATAATTCACCCCTCCACTTT	CASSLRGYNSPLHF
TRBJ2-7	.	TRBV29-1	.	TGCAGCGTCCCGGGAACTACCTACGAGCAGTACTTC	CSVPGTTYEQYF
TRBJ2-7	.	TRBV6-6	TRBD1	TGTGCCAGCAGTCCCTGGACAGGGGATTACGAGCAGTACTTC	CASSPWTGDYEQYF
TRBJ1-3	.	TRBV29-1	.	TGCAGCGCCGGGAGGGAGGGAAACACCATATATTTT	CSAGREGNTIYF
TRBJ2-2	.	TRBV7-6	TRBD2	TGTGCCAGCAGCCCAAAGGCTAGCGGGGGGCCTGATACCGGGGAGCTGTTTTTT	CASSPKASGGPDTGELFF
TRBJ2-5	.	TRBV3-1	.	TGTGCCAGCAGCCAAAGGGGGGGAAGCCGAGAGACCCAGTACTTC	CASSQRGGSRETQYF
TRBJ1-5	.	TRBV28	.	TGTGCCAGCAGTCCCCGAAGGAGGGAGCAGCCCCAGCATTTT	CASSPRRREQPQHF
TRBJ2-1	once	TRBV6-1	TRBD1	TGTGCCAGCACCATCCACCCCCCCGGGACAGGCATCGATGAGCAGTTCTTC	CASTIHPPGTGIDEQFF
TRBJ1-1	.	TRBV9	.	TGTGCCAGCAGCGGCGGGATGAACACTGAAGCTTTCTTT	CASSGGMNTEAFF
TRBJ1-1	.	TRBV20-1	.	TGCAGTGCTAGGGACATGGTTGACAGAGCGAACACTGAAGCTTTCTTT	CSARDMVDRANTEAFF
TRBJ2-7	.	TRBV20-1	.	TGCAGTGCATTGAGGGACGACTACTACGAGCAGTACTTC	CSALRDDYYEQYF
TRBJ1-2	.	TRBV9	TRBD1	TGTGCCAGCAGCGTAGACGACAGGGCATATGGCTACACCTTC	CASSVDDRAYGYTF
TRBJ1-3	.	TRBV29-1	TRBD1	TGCAGCGTCGTGGGACAGGGGCCTGGAAACACCATATATTTT	CSVVGQGPGNTIYF
TRBJ2-7	once	TRBV20-1	TRBD1	TGCAGTGCTCCCAGGACAGGGGAATCCTACGAGCAGTACTTC	CSAPRTGESYEQYF
TRBJ2-7	once	TRBV5-6	.	TGTGCCAGCAGCTTGGGGGGCAGGTCGATCGAGCAGTACTTC	CASSLGGRSIEQYF
TRBJ2-1	once	TRBV7-9	.	TGTGCCAGCAGCGAAGTCGGAGGGAGAGCTCAGTTCTTC	CASSEVGGRAQFF
TRBJ1-1	.	TRBV27	.	TGTGCCAGCAGTTTGGGGCAGGGGTGGACTGAAGCTTTCTTT	CASSLGQGWTEAFF
TRBJ2-7	once	TRBV28	.	TGTGCCAGCAGTTTAACAGGGCTGGGCCCCTACGAGCAGTACTTC	CASSLTGLGPYEQYF
TRBJ1-2	.	TRBV20-1	.	TGCAGTGCTAGAGGCAGGACCGACTATGGCTACACCTTC	CSARGRTDYGYTF
TRBJ2-3	once	TRBV24-1	TRBD1	TGTGCCACCAGTGACCGGACAGGTTGGCCCACAGATACGCAGTATTTT	CATSDRTGWPTDTQYF
TRBJ1-5	.	TRBV19	.	TGTGCCAGTAGTATAAGGGCAGATTATAGCAATCAGCCCCAGCATTTT	CASSIRADYSNQPQHF
TRBJ2-7	.	TRBV9	TRBD1	TGTGCCAGCAGCGTGGGACAGAGCACCTACGAGCAGTACTTC	CASSVGQSTYEQYF
TRBJ1-1	.	TRBV7-9	.	TGTGCCACCTCGACAGCGAACACTGAAGCTTTCTTT	CATSTANTEAFF
TRBJ1-1	.	TRBV2	.	TGTGCCAGCAGTGAATGGGCCAGGACTGAAGCTTTCTTT	CASSEWARTEAFF
TRBJ1-2	.	TRBV20-1	.	TGCAGTGCTAGAGATCAGTCCTCGGGCTATGGCTACACCTTC	CSARDQSSGYGYTF
TRBJ1-1	.	TRBV27	.	TGTGCCAGCAGTTTAATCGGGGGTCGGAGGACTGAAGCTTTCTTT	CASSLIGGRRTEAFF
TRBJ2-3	.	TRBV20-1	.	TGCAGTGCTAGGGGGGTGGGGAACACAGATACGCAGTATTTT	CSARGVGNTDTQYF
TRBJ2-1	.	TRBV7-9	TRBD1	TGTGCCAGCAGCTGGGCGCAGCGACAGGGGGGGAATGAGCAGTTCTTC	CASSWAQRQGGNEQFF
TRBJ2-7	.	TRBV6-5	TRBD1	TGTGCCAGCAGTTACGCCGGACAGGGGTACGAGCAGTACTTC	CASSYAGQGYEQYF
TRBJ2-5	.	TRBV27	TRBD2	TGTGCCAGCAGTGATCAGCGGGGGGGCGGGGAGACCCAGTACTTC	CASSDQRGGGETQYF
TRBJ2-3	.	TRBV29-1	.	TGCAGCGTAGAAGGAGGGGTACCAGATACGCAGTATTTT	CSVEGGVPDTQYF
TRBJ2-3	.	TRBV6-6	.	TGTGCCAGCAACCCTAAGGTCAAAGATACGCAGTATTTT	CASNPKVKDTQYF
TRBJ2-1	.	TRBV15	.	TGTGCCACCAGGTGGTCTACCGAAGGCTACAATGAGCAGTTCTTC	CATRWSTEGYNEQFF
TRBJ1-1	.	TRBV2	.	TGTGCCAGCAGGAAACAGGGATCCATTGAAGCTTTCTTT	CASRKQGSIEAFF
TRBJ2-7	.	TRBV3-1	.	TGTGCCAGCAGCCACCGAACGTACGAGCAGTACTTC	CASSHRTYEQYF
TRBJ2-7	.	TRBV3-1	.	TGTGCCAGCAGCCCAGACACTGACGGCTCCTACGAGCAGTACTTC	CASSPDTDGSYEQYF
TRBJ2-6	.	TRBV11-2	TRBD1	TGTGCCAGCAGCGACCGGGACAGGGGATCCTCTGGGGCCAACGTCCTGACTTTC	CASSDRDRGSSGANVLTF
TRBJ2-1	.	TRBV11-2	.	TGTGCCAGCAGCTTAGTTCTGAATGAGCAGTTCTTC	CASSLVLNEQFF
TRBJ2-7	.	TRBV20-1	.	TGCAGTGCTAGAGATAGTGCTTTAGGCGAGCAGTACTTC	CSARDSALGEQYF
TRBJ1-2	.	TRBV20-1	.	TGCAGTGCTGCTTCGACAGAGAACTATGGCTACACCTTC	CSAASTENYGYTF
TRBJ2-1	.	TRBV19	.	TGTGCCAGTAGTATGACAGGACAGCAGCAGTTCTTC	CASSMTGQQQFF
TRBJ2-7	.	TRBV29-1	TRBD2	TGCAGCGTATCTAGCGGGGGAGGCGAGCAGTACTTC	CSVSSGGGEQYF
TRBJ2-7	.	TRBV27	.	TGTGCCAGCAGACTCGTGTCCTCCTCCTACGAGCAGTACTTC	CASRLVSSSYEQYF
TRBJ2-7	few	TRBV10-3	TRBD2	TGTGCCATCAGTGGCGAGGCGGGGGGATCCTACGAGCAGTACTTC	CAISGEAGGSYEQYF
TRBJ1-1	.	TRBV5-4	.	TGTGCCAGCAGCACTACAGGTCGAGCTTTCTTT	CASSTTGRAFF
TRBJ2-1	.	TRBV12-3/TRBV12-4	.	TGTGCCAGCAGTTTTGGTAGCAACGCTGAGCAGTTCTTC	CASSFGSNAEQFF
TRBJ1-1	few	TRBV29-1	.	TGCAGCGCCCAGGGCCGGGGCACTGAAGCTTTCTTT	CSAQGRGTEAFF
TRBJ2-7	.	TRBV20-1	TRBD1	TGCAGTGCCCCGGACAGGGTGACAAAGTCCTCCGACGAGCAGTACTTC	CSAPDRVTKSSDEQYF
TRBJ2-7	.	TRBV9	.	TGTGCCAGCAGCGGGGGGGCTGCGACACCCTACGAGCAGTACTTC	CASSGGAATPYEQYF
TRBJ2-7	.	TRBV6-1	.	TGTGCCAGCAGTGAAGGACAGCCCTACGAGCAGTACTTC	CASSEGQPYEQYF
TRBJ1-1	.	TRBV13	TRBD1	TGTGCCAGCGCCCAATTACGAAGGACAGGGAGGACTGAAGCTTTCTTT	CASAQLRRTGRTEAFF
TRBJ2-1	.	TRBV3-1	.	TGTGCCAGCAGCCATGGATATTACATTGAGCAGTTCTTC	CASSHGYYIEQFF
TRBJ2-5	.	TRBV3-1	TRBD2	TGTGCCAGCAGCCAAGGTAGCGGGGGGCCGGTATCAGAACAGACCCAGTACTTC	CASSQGSGGPVSEQTQYF
TRBJ2-7	once	TRBV15	.	TGTGCCACCAAACAAGAAGGCTACGAGCAGTACTTC	CATKQEGYEQYF